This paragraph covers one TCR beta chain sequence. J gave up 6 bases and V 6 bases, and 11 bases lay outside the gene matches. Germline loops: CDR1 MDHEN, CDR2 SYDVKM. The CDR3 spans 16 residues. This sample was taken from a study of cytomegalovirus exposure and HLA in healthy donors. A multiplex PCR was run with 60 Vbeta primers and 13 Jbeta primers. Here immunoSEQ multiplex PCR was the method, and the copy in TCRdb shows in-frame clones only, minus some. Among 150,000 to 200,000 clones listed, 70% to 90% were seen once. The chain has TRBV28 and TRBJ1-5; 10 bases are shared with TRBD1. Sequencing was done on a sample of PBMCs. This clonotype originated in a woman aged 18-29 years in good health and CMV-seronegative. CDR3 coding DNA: TGTGCCAGCAGCCGTACCCGGGACAGGGGACCTCAGCCCCAGCATTTT. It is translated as CASSRTRDRGPQPQHF.